Described below is a single T cell receptor beta chain sequence and its context. Its antigen is as yet unknown. The data were obtained in a study of CD8 T cells in Susac syndrome. Findings and limits, study-wide: The study acknowledged a relatively small number of individuals in its TCR sequencing and HLA analysis.

TCR beta sequencing covered blood CD8+ and CD4+ T cells. The CDR3 runs to 12 residues. The ends were cut back, 5 bases at V and 7 bases at J, with 11 bases in the middle. RNA, at about 0.45 to 1 ug, was reverse transcribed with random hexamers. Multiplex immunoSEQ PCR targeted 54 Vbeta and 13 Jbeta TCR beta segments. TCRdb re-derived calls from the immunoSEQ multiplex PCR reads in MiXCR, one entry per CDR3 protein. The sample lists about 200,000 distinct CDR3 sequences, around nine tenths seen once, with around 0.13% in the top ten. The sample was CD8+ T cells from PBMCs. The chain employs TRBV12-3 or TRBV12-4 and TRBJ1-1; D is possibly TRBD1 (5 bases). The TCR originated in a human donor with multiple sclerosis. The CDR3: CASSLDRIEAFF. The CDR3 DNA sequence: TGTGCCAGCAGTCTCGACAGAATTGAAGCTTTCTTT.